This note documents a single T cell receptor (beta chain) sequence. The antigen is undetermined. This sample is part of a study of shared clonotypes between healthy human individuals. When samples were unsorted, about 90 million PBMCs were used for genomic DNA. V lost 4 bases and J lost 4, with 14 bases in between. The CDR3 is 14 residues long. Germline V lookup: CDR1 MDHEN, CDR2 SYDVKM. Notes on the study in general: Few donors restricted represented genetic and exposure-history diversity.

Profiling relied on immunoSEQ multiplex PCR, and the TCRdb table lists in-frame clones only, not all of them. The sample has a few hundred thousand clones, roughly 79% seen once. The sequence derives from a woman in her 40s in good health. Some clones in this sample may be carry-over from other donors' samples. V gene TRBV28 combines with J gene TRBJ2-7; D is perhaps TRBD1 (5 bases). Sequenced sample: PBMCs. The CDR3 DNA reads TGTGCCAGCAGTTCCGGTTGGGGCCGGTACGAGCAGTACTTC. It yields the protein CASSSGWGRYEQYF.